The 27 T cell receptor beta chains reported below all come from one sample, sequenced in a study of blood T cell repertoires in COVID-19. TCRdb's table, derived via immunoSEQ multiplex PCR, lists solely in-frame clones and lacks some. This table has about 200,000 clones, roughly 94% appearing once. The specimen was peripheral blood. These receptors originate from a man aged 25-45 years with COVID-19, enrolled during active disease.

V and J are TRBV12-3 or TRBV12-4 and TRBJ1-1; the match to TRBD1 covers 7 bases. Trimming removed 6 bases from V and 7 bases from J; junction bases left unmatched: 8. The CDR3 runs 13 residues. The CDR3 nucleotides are TGTGCCAGCAGGACTAGGGGGCGCGGTGAAGCTTTCTTT. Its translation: CASRTRGRGEAFF.

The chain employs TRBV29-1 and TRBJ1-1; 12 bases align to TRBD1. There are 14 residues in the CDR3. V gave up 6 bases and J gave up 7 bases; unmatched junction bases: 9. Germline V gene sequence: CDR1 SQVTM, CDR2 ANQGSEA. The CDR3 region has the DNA TGCAGCGTGGCCCCGGGACAGGGGGCAGGTGAAGCTTTCTTT. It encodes CSVAPGQGAGEAFF.

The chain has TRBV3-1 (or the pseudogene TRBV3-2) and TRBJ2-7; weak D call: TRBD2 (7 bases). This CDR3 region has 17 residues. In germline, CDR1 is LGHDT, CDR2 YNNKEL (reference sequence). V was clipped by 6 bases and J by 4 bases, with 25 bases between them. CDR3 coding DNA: TGTGCCAGCAGAGAACGGGGGGCAGGATCAGGCACGTACGAGCAGTACTTC. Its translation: CASRERGAGSGTYEQYF.

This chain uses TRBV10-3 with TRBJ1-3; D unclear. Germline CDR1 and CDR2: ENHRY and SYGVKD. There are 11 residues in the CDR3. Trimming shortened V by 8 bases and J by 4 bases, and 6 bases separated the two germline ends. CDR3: CAIARGNTIYF. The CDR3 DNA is TGTGCCATCGCCCGGGGAAACACCATATATTTT.

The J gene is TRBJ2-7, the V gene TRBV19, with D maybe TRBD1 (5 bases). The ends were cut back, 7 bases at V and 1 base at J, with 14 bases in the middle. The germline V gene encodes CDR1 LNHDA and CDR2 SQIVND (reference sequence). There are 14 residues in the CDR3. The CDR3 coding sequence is TGTGCCAGTACCCAAGACAGAAGATCCTACGAGCAGTACTTC. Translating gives CASTQDRRSYEQYF.

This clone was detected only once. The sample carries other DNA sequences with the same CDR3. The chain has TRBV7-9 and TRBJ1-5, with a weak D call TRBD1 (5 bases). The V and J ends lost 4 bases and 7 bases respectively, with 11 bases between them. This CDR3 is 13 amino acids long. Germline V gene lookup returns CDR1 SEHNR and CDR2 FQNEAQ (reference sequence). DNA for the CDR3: TGTGCCAGCAGCTCCCAGGGAGGCCAGCCCCAGCATTTT. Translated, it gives CASSSQGGQPQHF.

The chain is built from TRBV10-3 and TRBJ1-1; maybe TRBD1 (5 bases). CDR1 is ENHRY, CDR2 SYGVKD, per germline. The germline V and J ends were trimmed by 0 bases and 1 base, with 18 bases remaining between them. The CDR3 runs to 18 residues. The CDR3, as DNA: TGTGCCATCAGTGAGTCTTACCCAGGGATGGGAAGGAACACTGAAGCTTTCTTT. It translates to CAISESYPGMGRNTEAFF.

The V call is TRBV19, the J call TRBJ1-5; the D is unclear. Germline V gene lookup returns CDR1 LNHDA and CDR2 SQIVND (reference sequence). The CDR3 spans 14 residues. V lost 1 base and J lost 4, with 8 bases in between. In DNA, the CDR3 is TGTGCCAGTAGTATAGGGAGCGGTAATCAGCCCCAGCATTTT. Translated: CASSIGSGNQPQHF.

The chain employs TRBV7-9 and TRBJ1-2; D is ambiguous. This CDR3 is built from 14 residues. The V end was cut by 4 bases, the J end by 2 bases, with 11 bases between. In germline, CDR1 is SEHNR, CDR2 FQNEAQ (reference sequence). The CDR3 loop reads CASSSSGENYGYTF. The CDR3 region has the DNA TGTGCCAGCAGCTCCAGCGGGGAAAACTATGGCTACACCTTC.

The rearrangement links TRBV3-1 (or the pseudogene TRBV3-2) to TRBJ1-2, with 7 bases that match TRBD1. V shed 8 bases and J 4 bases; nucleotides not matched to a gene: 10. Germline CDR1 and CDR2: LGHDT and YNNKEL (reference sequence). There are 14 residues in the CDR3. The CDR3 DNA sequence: TGTGCCAGCGGGGACAGAACTGGAATCTATGGCTACACCTTC. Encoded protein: CASGDRTGIYGYTF.

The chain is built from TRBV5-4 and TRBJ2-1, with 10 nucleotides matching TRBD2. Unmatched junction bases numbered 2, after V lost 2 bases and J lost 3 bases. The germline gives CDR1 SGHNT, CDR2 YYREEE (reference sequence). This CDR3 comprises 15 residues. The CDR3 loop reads CASSLAGGIYNEQFF. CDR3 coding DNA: TGTGCCAGCAGCTTAGCGGGGGGGATCTACAATGAGCAGTTCTTC.

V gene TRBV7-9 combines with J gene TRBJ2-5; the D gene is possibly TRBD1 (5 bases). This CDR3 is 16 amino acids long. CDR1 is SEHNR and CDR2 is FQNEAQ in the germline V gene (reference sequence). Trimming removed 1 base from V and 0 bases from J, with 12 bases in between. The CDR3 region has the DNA TGTGCCAGCAGCTTAGTGTTTTGGACAAACCAAGAGACCCAGTACTTC. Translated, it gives CASSLVFWTNQETQYF.

The CDR3 here is CASSFDPAGPGMETQYF. The CDR3, as DNA: TGTGCCAGCAGCTTTGATCCAGCGGGGCCCGGGATGGAGACCCAGTACTTC. V gene TRBV7-6 combines with J gene TRBJ2-5; 7 positions match TRBD2. This CDR3 has 17 amino acids. Germline CDR1 and CDR2: SGHVS and FNYEAQ. J lost 5 bases, V lost 3 bases, and 15 bases had no gene match.

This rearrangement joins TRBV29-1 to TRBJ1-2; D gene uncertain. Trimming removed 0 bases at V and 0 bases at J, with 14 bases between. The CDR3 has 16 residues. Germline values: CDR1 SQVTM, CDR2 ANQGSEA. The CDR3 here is CSVEDWRDAANYGYTF. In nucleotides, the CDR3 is TGCAGCGTTGAAGATTGGAGAGACGCCGCTAACTATGGCTACACCTTC.

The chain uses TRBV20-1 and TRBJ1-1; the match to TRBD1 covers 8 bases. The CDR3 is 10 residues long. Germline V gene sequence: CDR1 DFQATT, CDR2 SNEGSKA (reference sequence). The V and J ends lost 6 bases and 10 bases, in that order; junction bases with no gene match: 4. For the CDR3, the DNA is TGCAGTGCCGGACAGGGTACAGCTTTCTTT. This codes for CSAGQGTAFF.

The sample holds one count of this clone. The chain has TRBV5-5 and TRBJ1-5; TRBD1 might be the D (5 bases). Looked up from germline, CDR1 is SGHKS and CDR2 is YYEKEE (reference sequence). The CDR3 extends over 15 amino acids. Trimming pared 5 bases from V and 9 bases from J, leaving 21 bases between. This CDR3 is CASSGLGQGGGPQHF. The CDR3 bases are TGTGCCAGCAGTGGGCTAGGGCAGGGAGGAGGGCCCCAGCATTTT.

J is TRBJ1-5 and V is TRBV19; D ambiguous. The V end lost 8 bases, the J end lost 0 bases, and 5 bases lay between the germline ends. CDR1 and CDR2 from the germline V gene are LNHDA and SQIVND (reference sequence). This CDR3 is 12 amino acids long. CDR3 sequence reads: CASSVSNQPQHF. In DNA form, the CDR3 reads TGTGCCAGTTCGGTTAGCAATCAGCCCCAGCATTTT.

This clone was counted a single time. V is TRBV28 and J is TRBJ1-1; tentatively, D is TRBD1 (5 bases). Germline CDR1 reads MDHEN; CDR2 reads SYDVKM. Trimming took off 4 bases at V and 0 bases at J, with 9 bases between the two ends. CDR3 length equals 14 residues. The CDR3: CASSSTAMNTEAFF. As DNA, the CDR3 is TGTGCCAGCAGTTCGACAGCAATGAACACTGAAGCTTTCTTT. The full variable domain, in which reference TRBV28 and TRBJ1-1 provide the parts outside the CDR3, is DVKVTQSSRYLVKRTGEKVFLECVQDMDHENMFWYRQDPGLGLRLIYFSYDVKMKEKGDIPEGYSVSREKKERFSLILESASTNQTSMYLCASSSTAMNTEAFFGQGTRLTVV.

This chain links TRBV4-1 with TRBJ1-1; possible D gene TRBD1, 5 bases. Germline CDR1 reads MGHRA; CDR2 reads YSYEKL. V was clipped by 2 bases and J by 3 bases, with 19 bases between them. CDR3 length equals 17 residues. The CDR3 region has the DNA TGCGCCAGCAGCCAACCCACTCCTCGCCTAGGGGACACTGAAGCTTTCTTT. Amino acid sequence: CASSQPTPRLGDTEAFF.

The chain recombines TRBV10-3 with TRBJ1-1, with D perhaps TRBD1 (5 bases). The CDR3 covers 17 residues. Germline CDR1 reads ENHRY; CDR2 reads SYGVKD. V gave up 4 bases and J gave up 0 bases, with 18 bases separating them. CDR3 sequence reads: CAISGLPSGSLNTEAFF. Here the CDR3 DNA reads TGTGCCATCAGTGGCCTCCCTTCAGGGTCACTGAACACTGAAGCTTTCTTT.

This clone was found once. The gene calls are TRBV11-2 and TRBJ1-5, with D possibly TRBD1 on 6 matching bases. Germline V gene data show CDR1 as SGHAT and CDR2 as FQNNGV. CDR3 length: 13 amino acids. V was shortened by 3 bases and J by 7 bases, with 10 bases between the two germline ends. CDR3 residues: CASSLAGDQPQHF. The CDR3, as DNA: TGTGCCAGCAGCTTGGCAGGGGACCAGCCCCAGCATTTT.

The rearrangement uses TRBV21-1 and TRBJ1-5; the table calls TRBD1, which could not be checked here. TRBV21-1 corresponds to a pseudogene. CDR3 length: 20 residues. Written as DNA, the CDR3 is TGTGCCAGCAGCAAAGAAAGGATGGGGCAGAAGACTTTTAGCAATCAGCCCCAGCATTTT. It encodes CASSKERMGQKTFSNQPQHF.

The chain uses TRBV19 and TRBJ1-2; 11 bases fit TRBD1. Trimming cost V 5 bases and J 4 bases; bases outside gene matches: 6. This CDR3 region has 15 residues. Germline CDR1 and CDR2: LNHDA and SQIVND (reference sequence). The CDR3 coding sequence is TGTGCCAGTAGTTTCTCCGGGACAGGGGGCTATGGCTACACCTTC. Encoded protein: CASSFSGTGGYGYTF.

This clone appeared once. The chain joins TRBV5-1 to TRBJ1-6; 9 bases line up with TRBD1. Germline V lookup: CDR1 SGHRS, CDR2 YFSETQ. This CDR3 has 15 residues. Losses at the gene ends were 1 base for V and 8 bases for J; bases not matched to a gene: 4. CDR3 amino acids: CASSLSRTGDSPLHF. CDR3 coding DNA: TGCGCCAGCAGCTTGTCCAGGACAGGGGATTCACCCCTCCACTTT.

CDR3 nucleotide sequence: TGTGCCAGCAGCCAAGGGGACAGCTCGGAGACCCAGTACTTC. This codes for CASSQGDSSETQYF. V is TRBV3-1 (or the pseudogene TRBV3-2) and J is TRBJ2-5; 7 bases fit TRBD1. This CDR3 has 14 amino acids. V lost 1 base, J lost 5 bases, and 4 bases stayed unmatched. Germline V CDR1 and CDR2: LGHDT, YNNKEL (reference sequence).

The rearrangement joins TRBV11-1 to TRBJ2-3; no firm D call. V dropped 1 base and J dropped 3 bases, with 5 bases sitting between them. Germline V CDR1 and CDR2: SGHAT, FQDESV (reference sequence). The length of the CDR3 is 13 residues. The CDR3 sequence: CASSLGGTDTQYF. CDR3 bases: TGTGCCAGCAGCTTAGGCGGAACAGATACGCAGTATTTT.

DNA for the CDR3: TGTGCCAGCAGCCCGCAGGGGAACACTGAAGCTTTCTTT. Its translation: CASSPQGNTEAFF. The V call is TRBV9, the J call TRBJ1-1; D is perhaps TRBD1 (5 bases). CDR3 length: 13 residues. V lost 4 bases to trimming and J lost 1 base, with 8 bases between them. The germline gives CDR1 SGDLS, CDR2 YYNGEE.